These 9 T cell receptor beta chains came from one sample sequenced in a study of T cell responses to AZD1222 COVID-19 vaccine. Assay: immunoSEQ multiplex PCR; the TCRdb copy retains only in-frame clones and omits some. The sample includes 75,000 to 90,000 clones, roughly 90% of them seen just once. Sequenced material: peripheral blood, taken 28 days after the second AZD1222 dose. The receptors come from an adult who received the AZD1222 COVID-19 vaccine.

The V and J genes are TRBV27 and TRBJ1-1, with D hard to call. Germline CDR1 and CDR2: MNHEY and SMNVEV (reference sequence). V was pared by 6 bases and J by 1 base, with 18 bases between. The CDR3 runs to 16 residues. The CDR3 protein is CASSPRATHGNTEAFF. CDR3 nucleotides: TGTGCCAGCAGCCCAAGAGCAACTCACGGGAACACTGAAGCTTTCTTT.

This chain uses TRBV6-5 with TRBJ2-3; TRBD1 matches 7 bases. Germline V gives CDR1 MNHEY, CDR2 SVGAGI. The CDR3 covers 14 residues. The V gene end was trimmed by 2 bases and the J gene end by 1 base; junction bases not matched to a gene: 0. The CDR3 reads CASSYDRGTDTQYF. The CDR3 nucleotides read TGTGCCAGCAGTTACGACAGGGGCACAGATACGCAGTATTTT.

CDR3 loop: CATSDSMGKTDDPTKSYNEQFF. The DNA for the CDR3 is TGTGCCACCAGTGATTCCATGGGGAAGACGGATGACCCGACGAAGTCCTACAATGAGCAGTTCTTC. This chain joins TRBV24-1 and TRBJ2-1, with D unclear. Looked up from germline, CDR1 is KGHDR and CDR2 is SFDVKD. Trimming stripped 2 bases from V and 1 base from J, with 29 bases between. There are 22 residues in the CDR3.

The chain joins TRBV27 to TRBJ1-5; D gene unclear. CDR1 is MNHEY, CDR2 SMNVEV, per germline (reference sequence). The V end lost 8 bases, the J end lost 5 bases, and 19 bases lay between the germline ends. CDR3 length: 15 amino acids. CDR3 sequence (DNA): TGTGCCAGCCCTGTTCCGGAACATTTGGATCAGCCCCAGCATTTT. Translating it yields CASPVPEHLDQPQHF.

The genes are TRBV11-2 and TRBJ2-5, with TRBD1 as a possible D gene (5 bases). The CDR3 totals 13 residues. Germline lookup yields CDR1 SGHAT and CDR2 FQNNGV. V dropped 5 bases and J dropped 1 base, with 8 bases sitting between them. CDR3 nucleotides: TGTGCCAGCAGCAGGGGAATCCAAGAGACCCAGTACTTC. It translates to CASSRGIQETQYF.

The rearrangement links TRBV7-9 to TRBJ2-1; D ambiguous. V was shortened by 11 bases and J by 4 bases, with 15 bases between the two germline ends. The CDR3 runs 13 residues. Germline CDR1 SEHNR, CDR2 FQNEAQ (reference sequence). CDR3 DNA sequence: TGTGCCGGAACCATTTCAGGTTACAATGAGCAGTTCTTC. Translating gives CAGTISGYNEQFF.

J is TRBJ2-1 and V is TRBV6-5; tentatively, D is TRBD1 (6 bases). The CDR3 is made up of 14 amino acids. The ends were cut back, 4 bases at V and 7 bases at J, with 14 bases in the middle. CDR1 MNHEY and CDR2 SVGAGI come from the germline V gene. CDR3 residues: CASSLTGVWNEQFF. The CDR3 nucleotides are TGTGCCAGCAGTTTGACAGGAGTGTGGAATGAGCAGTTCTTC.

This clone was found a few times. The genes are TRBV11-2 and TRBJ2-7; 9 positions match TRBD2. The CDR3 spans 16 residues. Per the germline V gene, CDR1 is SGHAT and CDR2 is FQNNGV. V shed 1 base and J 3 bases; nucleotides not matched to a gene: 7. The CDR3 reads CASSLGAGTSSYEQYF. CDR3 nucleotides: TGTGCCAGCAGCTTAGGTGCCGGGACTAGCAGCTACGAGCAGTACTTC.

This rearrangement joins TRBV27 to TRBJ1-2; 8 bases are shared with TRBD1. This CDR3 contains 14 residues. Germline lookup yields CDR1 MNHEY and CDR2 SMNVEV (reference sequence). V was pared by 2 bases and J by 5 bases, with 4 bases of the junction left unmatched. The CDR3 here is CASSLGQGAYGYTF. The CDR3, as DNA: TGTGCCAGCAGTTTAGGGCAGGGGGCGTATGGCTACACCTTC.